Listed below are T cell receptor beta chains from one sample, sequenced in a study of T cell responses to AZD1222 COVID-19 vaccine. Sequencing used immunoSEQ multiplex PCR; TCRdb keeps in-frame clones, though not all of them. The sample records under 150,000 clones, 80% to 95% being singletons. The material was peripheral blood, obtained 28 days after the second AZD1222 dose. The origin of the receptors is an adult who received the AZD1222 COVID-19 vaccine. Each CDR3 is given with its conserved first and last residue. Fields, in order: clone size, J gene, V gene, D gene, CDR3 DNA, CDR3 protein. The D gene is left open where the match is weak. Only some rows state a clone size, as once, few, many or a class for expanded clones.

NA	TRBJ1-4	TRBV10-3	NA	TGTGCCATTAACAGGGATGAAAAACTGTTTTTT	CAINRDEKLFF
NA	TRBJ1-4	TRBV5-6	NA	TGTGCCAGCAGCTTGGGACAGGCTAGAGGAGAAAAACTGTTTTTT	CASSLGQARGEKLFF
few	TRBJ1-2	TRBV7-2	NA	TGTGCCAGCAGCTTAGCGCTTACAGGCGAGGGCTACACCTTC	CASSLALTGEGYTF
NA	TRBJ1-2	TRBV7-6	TRBD1	TGTGCCAGCAGCTTAGGGGGGACAGGGAATGGCTACACCTTC	CASSLGGTGNGYTF
NA	TRBJ1-1	TRBV5-1	NA	TGCGCCAGCAGCTTGTATTGGGGGGGCACTGAAGCTTTCTTT	CASSLYWGGTEAFF
NA	TRBJ2-1	TRBV2	TRBD2	TGTGCCAGCACAGCGGGGAATAGGGATGAGCAGTTCTTC	CASTAGNRDEQFF
NA	TRBJ1-6	TRBV7-9	NA	TGTGCCAGCAGCTACCATTATTCACCCCTCCACTTT	CASSYHYSPLHF
NA	TRBJ2-3	TRBV7-8	NA	TGTGCCAGCAGCTTAGGGTCGGATTTCACAGATACGCAGTATTTT	CASSLGSDFTDTQYF
NA	TRBJ1-1	TRBV7-8	NA	TGTGCCAGCAGCTTAGTTAAGAATTTGAACACTGAAGCTTTCTTT	CASSLVKNLNTEAFF
NA	TRBJ1-5	TRBV6-6	NA	TGTGCCAGCAGTTCCACGGTGGGCAATCAGCCCCAGCATTTT	CASSSTVGNQPQHF
NA	TRBJ1-1	TRBV7-2	NA	TGTGCCAGCAGCTTAGGAGAAAACACTGAAGCTTTCTTT	CASSLGENTEAFF
NA	TRBJ1-5	TRBV5-6	NA	TGTGCCAGCAGCTTGGGTTTTAATCAGCCCCAGCATTTT	CASSLGFNQPQHF
once	TRBJ2-2	TRBV9	NA	TGTGCCAGCAGCGTAGGGCGGCGAAGGGACACCGGGGAGCTGTTTTTT	CASSVGRRRDTGELFF
once	TRBJ2-1	TRBV7-6	NA	TGTGCCAGCAGCTTGAACGGCCAGAGCTCCTACAATGAGCAGTTCTTC	CASSLNGQSSYNEQFF
NA	TRBJ1-4	TRBV27	NA	TGTGCCAGCAAATCCCTCGGTGCAACTAATGAAAAACTGTTTTTT	CASKSLGATNEKLFF
NA	TRBJ2-7	TRBV12-3/TRBV12-4	NA	TGTGCCAGCAGTCTCCGGACTTCCGAGCAGTACTTC	CASSLRTSEQYF
NA	TRBJ1-6	TRBV7-9	NA	TGTGCCAGTCCGGGACCGACCGATAATTCACCCCTCCACTTT	CASPGPTDNSPLHF
NA	TRBJ2-5	TRBV18	NA	TGTGCCAGCTCACCCGGCGCCGGGGATCAAGAGACCCAGTACTTC	CASSPGAGDQETQYF
NA	TRBJ1-6	TRBV19	TRBD1	TGTGCCAGTAGTAGGGACAGGTTGAATTCACCCCTCCACTTT	CASSRDRLNSPLHF
NA	TRBJ2-5	TRBV12-3/TRBV12-4	NA	TGTGCCAGCAGTAGTGGACCCAAGGGAACCCAGTACTTC	CASSSGPKGTQYF